Listed here is a single TCR beta chain. Its antigen is still unknown. This entry comes from a study of cytomegalovirus exposure and HLA in healthy donors. This CDR3 has 13 residues. V gave up 6 bases and J gave up 14 bases; unmatched junction bases: 15. Germline V gene sequence: CDR1 MNHNY, CDR2 SVGAGI (reference sequence). PCR primers comprised 60 Vbeta and 13 Jbeta primers. Sequenced by immunoSEQ multiplex PCR; TCRdb stores in-frame clones only, minus some. In the table there are fewer than 110,000 clones, about 81% of which are singletons. Findings and caveats of the study: Another analysis was done later, and it associated 15,000 to 20,000 TCR beta sequences with HLA alleles at 0.05 false discovery rate.

Nominal health characterized the donors when sampled, though unrecorded immune exposures were likely. Material: PBMCs. The origin of this receptor is a middle-aged man in good health and CMV-seronegative. J is TRBJ2-5 and V is TRBV6-6; 7 nucleotides agree with TRBD1. This CDR3 reads CASSPRQGYDSYF. CDR3 sequence (DNA): TGTGCCAGCAGCCCCAGACAGGGCTATGATTCCTACTTC.